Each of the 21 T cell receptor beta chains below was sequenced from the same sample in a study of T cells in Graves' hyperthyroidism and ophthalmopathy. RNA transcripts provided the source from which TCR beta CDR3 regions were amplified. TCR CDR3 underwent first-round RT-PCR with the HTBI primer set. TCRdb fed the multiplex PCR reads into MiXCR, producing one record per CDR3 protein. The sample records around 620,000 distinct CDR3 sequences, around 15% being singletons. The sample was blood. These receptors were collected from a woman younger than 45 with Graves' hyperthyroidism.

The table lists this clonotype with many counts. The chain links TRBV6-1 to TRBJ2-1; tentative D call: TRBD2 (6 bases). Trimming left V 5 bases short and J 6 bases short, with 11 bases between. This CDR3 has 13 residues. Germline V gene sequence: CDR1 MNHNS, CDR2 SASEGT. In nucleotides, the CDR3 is TGTGCCAGCAGTCGACGGGGGTTCAATGAGCAGTTCTTC. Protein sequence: CASSRRGFNEQFF.

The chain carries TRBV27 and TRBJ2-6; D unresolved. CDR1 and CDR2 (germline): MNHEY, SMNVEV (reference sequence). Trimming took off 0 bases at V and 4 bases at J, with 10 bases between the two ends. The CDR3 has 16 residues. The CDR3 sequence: CASSLSLMLGANVLTF. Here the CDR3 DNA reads TGTGCCAGCAGTTTATCCCTCATGCTGGGGGCCAACGTCCTGACTTTC.

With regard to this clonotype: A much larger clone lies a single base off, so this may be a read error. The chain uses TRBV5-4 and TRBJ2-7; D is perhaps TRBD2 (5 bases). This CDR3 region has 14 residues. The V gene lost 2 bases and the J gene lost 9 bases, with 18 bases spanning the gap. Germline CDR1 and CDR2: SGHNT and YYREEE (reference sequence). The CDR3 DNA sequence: TGTGCCAGCAGCTTTTTCGGGAAGTTCAACGTGCAGTACTTC. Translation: CASSFFGKFNVQYF.

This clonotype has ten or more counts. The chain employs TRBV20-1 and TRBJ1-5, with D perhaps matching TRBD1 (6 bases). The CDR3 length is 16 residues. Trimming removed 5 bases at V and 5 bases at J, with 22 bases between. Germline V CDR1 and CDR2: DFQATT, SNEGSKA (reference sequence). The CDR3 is CSARTELFYGDQPQHF. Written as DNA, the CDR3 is TGCAGTGCTCGGACAGAACTGTTTTATGGGGATCAGCCCCAGCATTTT.

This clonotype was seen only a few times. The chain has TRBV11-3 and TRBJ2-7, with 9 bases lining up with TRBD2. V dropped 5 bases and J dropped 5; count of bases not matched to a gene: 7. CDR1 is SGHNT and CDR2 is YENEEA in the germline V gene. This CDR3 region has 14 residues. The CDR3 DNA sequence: TGTGCCAGCAGCCGAGGGGGCGGGAGGGACGAGCAGTACTTC. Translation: CASSRGGGRDEQYF.

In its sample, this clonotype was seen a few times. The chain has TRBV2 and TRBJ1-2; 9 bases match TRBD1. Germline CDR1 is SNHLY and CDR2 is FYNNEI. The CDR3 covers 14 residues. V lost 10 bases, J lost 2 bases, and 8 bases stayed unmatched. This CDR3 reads CATKRDRENYGYTF. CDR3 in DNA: TGTGCCACCAAAAGGGACAGGGAAAACTATGGCTACACCTTC.

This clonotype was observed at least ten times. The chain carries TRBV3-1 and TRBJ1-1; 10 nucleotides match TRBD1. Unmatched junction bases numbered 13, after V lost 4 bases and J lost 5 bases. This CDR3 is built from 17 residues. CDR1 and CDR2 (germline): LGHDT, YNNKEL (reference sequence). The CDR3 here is CASSPRDRGTRWTEAFF. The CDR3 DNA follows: TGTGCCAGCAGCCCTAGGGACAGGGGTACGCGGTGGACTGAAGCTTTCTTT.

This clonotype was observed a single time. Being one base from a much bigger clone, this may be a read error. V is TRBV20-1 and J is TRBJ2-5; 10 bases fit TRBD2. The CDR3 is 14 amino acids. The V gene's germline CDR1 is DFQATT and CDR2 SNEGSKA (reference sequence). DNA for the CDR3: TGCAGCTTCGTGGTGCTAGCGGGAGATGAGACCCAGTACTTC. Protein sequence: CSFVVLAGDETQYF.

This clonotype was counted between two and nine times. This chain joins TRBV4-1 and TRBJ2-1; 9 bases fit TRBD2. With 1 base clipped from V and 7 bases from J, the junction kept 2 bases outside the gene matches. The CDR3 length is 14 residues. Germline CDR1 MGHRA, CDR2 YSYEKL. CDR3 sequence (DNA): TGCGCCAGCAGCCAAGTAACTAGCGGGAATGAGCAGTTCTTC. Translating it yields CASSQVTSGNEQFF.

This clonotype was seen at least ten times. CDR3 DNA: TGTGCCAGCAGTTACTTCCAACCGGGACAGCACGCTTACGAGCAGTACTTC. It is translated as CASSYFQPGQHAYEQYF. The chain combines TRBV6-5 with TRBJ2-7, with 7 nucleotides matching TRBD1. J lost 4 bases, V lost 1 base, and 13 bases had no gene match. Per germline, CDR1 MNHEY and CDR2 SVGAGI. The CDR3 has 17 residues.

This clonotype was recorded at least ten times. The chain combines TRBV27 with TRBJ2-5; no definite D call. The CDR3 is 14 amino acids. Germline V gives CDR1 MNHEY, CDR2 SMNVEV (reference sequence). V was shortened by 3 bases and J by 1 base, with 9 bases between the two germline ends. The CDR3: CASSFLRTQETQYF. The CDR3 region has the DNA TGTGCCAGCAGTTTCTTACGAACCCAAGAGACCCAGTACTTC.

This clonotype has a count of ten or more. CDR3 residues: CASSPTGGGNEQFF. As DNA, the CDR3 is TGTGCCAGCAGCCCAACCGGGGGTGGCAATGAGCAGTTCTTC. V is TRBV7-2 and J is TRBJ2-1; D possibly corresponds to TRBD2 (6 bases). The V and J ends lost 5 bases and 6 bases respectively, with 14 bases between them. CDR1 and CDR2 from the germline V gene are SGHTA and FQGNSA. This CDR3 spans 14 amino acids.

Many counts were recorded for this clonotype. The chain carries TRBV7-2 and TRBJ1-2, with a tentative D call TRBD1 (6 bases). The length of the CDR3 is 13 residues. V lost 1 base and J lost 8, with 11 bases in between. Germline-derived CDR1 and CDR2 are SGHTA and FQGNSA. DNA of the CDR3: TGTGCCAGCAGCTTAGAACAGGGCGGCGGCTACACCTTC. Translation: CASSLEQGGGYTF.

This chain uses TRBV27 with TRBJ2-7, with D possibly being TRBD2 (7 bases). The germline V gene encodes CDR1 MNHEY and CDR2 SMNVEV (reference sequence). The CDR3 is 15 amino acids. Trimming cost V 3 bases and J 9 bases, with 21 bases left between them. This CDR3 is CASSFQGGASSRQYF. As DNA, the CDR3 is TGTGCCAGCAGTTTTCAAGGGGGGGCAAGCTCAAGGCAGTACTTC.

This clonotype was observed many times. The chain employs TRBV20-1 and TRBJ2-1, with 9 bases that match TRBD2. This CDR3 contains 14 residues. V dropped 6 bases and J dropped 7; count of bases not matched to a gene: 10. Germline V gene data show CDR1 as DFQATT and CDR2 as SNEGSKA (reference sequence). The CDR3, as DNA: TGCAGTGCGGAAGCGGAGGCGGGGGGGAATGAGCAGTTCTTC. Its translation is CSAEAEAGGNEQFF.

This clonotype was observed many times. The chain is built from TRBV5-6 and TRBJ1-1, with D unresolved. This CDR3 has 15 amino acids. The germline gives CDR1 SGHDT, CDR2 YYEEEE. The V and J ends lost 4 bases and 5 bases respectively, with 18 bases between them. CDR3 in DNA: TGTGCCAGCAGCCCACCTGGTCGCAGAGAAACTGAAGCTTTCTTT. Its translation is CASSPPGRRETEAFF. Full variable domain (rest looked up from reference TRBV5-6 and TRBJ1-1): DAGVTQSPTHLIKTRGQQVTLRCSPKSGHDTVSWYQQALGQGPQFIFQYYEEEERQRGNFPDRFSGHQFPNYSSELNVNALLLGDSALYLCASSPPGRRETEAFFGQGTRLTVV.

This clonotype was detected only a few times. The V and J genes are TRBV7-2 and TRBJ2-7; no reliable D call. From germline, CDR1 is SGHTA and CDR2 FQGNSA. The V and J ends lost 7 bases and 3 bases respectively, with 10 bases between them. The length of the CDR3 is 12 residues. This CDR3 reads CASTDVRYEQYF. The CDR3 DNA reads TGTGCCAGCACGGACGTCCGCTACGAGCAGTACTTC.

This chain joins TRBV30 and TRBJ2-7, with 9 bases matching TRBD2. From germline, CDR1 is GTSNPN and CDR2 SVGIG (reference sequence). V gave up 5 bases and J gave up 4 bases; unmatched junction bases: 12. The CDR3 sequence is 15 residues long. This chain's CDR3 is CAWGVGLAGKYEQYF. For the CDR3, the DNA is TGTGCCTGGGGGGTCGGGCTAGCGGGAAAATACGAGCAGTACTTC.

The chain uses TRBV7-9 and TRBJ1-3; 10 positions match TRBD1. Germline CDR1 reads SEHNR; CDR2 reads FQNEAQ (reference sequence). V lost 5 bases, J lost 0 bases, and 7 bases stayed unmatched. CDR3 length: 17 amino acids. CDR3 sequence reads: CASSPWDRGHSGNTIYF. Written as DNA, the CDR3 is TGTGCCAGCAGCCCTTGGGACAGGGGCCACTCTGGAAACACCATATATTTT.

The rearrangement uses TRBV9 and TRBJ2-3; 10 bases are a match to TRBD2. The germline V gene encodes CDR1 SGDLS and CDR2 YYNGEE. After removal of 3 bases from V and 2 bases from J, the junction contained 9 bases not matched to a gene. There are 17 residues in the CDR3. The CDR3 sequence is CASSATGTSASTDTQYF. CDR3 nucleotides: TGTGCCAGCAGCGCCACCGGGACTAGCGCATCCACAGATACGCAGTATTTT.

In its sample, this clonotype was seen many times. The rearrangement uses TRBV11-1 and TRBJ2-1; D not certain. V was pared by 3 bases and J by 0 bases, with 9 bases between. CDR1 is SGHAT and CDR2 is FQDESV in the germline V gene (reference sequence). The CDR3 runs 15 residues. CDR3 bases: TGTGCCAGCAGCTTTCGCGAGAGCTCCTACAATGAGCAGTTCTTC. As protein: CASSFRESSYNEQFF.